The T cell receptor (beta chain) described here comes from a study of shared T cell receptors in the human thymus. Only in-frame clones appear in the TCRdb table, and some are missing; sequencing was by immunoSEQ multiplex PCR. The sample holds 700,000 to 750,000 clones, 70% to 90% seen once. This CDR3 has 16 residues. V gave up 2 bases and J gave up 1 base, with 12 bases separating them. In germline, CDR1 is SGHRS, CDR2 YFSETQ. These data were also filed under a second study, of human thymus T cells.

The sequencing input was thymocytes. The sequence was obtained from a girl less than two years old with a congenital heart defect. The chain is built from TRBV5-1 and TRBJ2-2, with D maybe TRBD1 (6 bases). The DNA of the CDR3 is TGCGCCAGCAGCTTACTCCTACAGGGGAACACCGGGGAGCTGTTTTTT. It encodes CASSLLLQGNTGELFF.